Listed below are T cell receptor beta chains from one sample, sequenced in a study of T cell responses to AZD1222 COVID-19 vaccine. Profiling relied on immunoSEQ multiplex PCR, and the TCRdb table lists in-frame clones only, not all of them. The data hold some 170,000 clones, with 90% to 95% observed a single time. The sequenced sample was peripheral blood, obtained 28 days after the second AZD1222 dose. These receptors were obtained from an adult who received the AZD1222 COVID-19 vaccine. CDR3s include the opening cysteine and the closing phenylalanine or tryptophan. D genes are given only for firm matches. Size values are once, few and many counts, or a class for expanded clones, and some rows have none.

TRBV2,.,TRBJ1-5,.,TGTGCCAGCACTACTCAGGGGAGGGATCAGCCCCAGCATTTT,CASTTQGRDQPQHF
TRBV20-1,.,TRBJ2-5,.,TGCAGTGCAACGCTCCAAGAGACCCAGTACTTC,CSATLQETQYF
TRBV18,.,TRBJ1-2,.,TGTGCCAGCTCACCGCCGGACTATGGCTACACCTTC,CASSPPDYGYTF
TRBV27,.,TRBJ2-1,.,TGTGCCAGCAGTACCGACTCGAAAGGATCCTACAATGAGCAGTTCTTC,CASSTDSKGSYNEQFF
TRBV15,TRBD1,TRBJ2-1,.,TGTGCCACCAGCACAGGCCGGGACAGGGAGTACAATGAGCAGTTCTTC,CATSTGRDREYNEQFF
TRBV27,.,TRBJ2-1,.,TGTGCCAGCAGTTTACGGGGACCGAGCTCCTACAATGAGCAGTTCTTC,CASSLRGPSSYNEQFF
TRBV5-1,TRBD2,TRBJ2-3,.,TGCGCCAGCAGCTGGAGACTAGCGGGAGGGACAGATACGCAGTATTTT,CASSWRLAGGTDTQYF
TRBV27,TRBD1,TRBJ2-7,.,TGTGCCAGCAGACCGTTGACAGGGTTAGAGCAGTACTTC,CASRPLTGLEQYF
TRBV7-9,TRBD1,TRBJ1-6,once,TGTGCCAGCAGCTTAGGGTCCGGGGACAGCTCACCCCTCCACTTT,CASSLGSGDSSPLHF
TRBV15,.,TRBJ2-3,.,TGTGCCACCAAAGGCAGAAGCACAGATACGCAGTATTTT,CATKGRSTDTQYF
TRBV18,.,TRBJ2-1,few,TGTGCCAGCTCACCACAGACTAGAGGGGATGAGCAGTTCTTC,CASSPQTRGDEQFF
TRBV19,.,TRBJ2-2,once,TGTGCCAGTAGTCCACAGGGCCTCCTGACCGGGGAGCTGTTTTTT,CASSPQGLLTGELFF
TRBV4-1,TRBD2,TRBJ2-7,.,TGCGCCAGCAGCCAACGAATAGCGGGGACCTACTACGAGCAGTACTTC,CASSQRIAGTYYEQYF
TRBV10-1,TRBD1,TRBJ1-6,.,TGCGCCAGCAGTGAGTCGTCGGGACAGGGGAGATCACCCCTCCACTTT,CASSESSGQGRSPLHF
TRBV5-5,TRBD2,TRBJ2-5,.,TGTGCCAGCAGCCTGGGACTAGCGGGAGGAGAGACCCAGTACTTC,CASSLGLAGGETQYF
TRBV28,TRBD2,TRBJ2-7,.,TGTGCCGGCGGGAGGGACGGGTCCTACGAGCAGTACTTC,CAGGRDGSYEQYF